This T cell receptor (beta chain) stems from a study of T cell changes during pregnancy in multiple sclerosis. The method was immunoSEQ multiplex PCR; TCRdb's version includes in-frame clones alone and lacks a portion of them. The sample carries roughly 80,000 clones, approximately 90% recorded once. This clonotype was obtained from a female donor with multiple sclerosis, enrolled in a pregnancy study. The sample in question was peripheral blood, obtained before pregnancy.

The CDR3 spells CASSFTGSDTEAFF. The CDR3 region has the DNA TGCGCCAGCAGTTTTACAGGGTCCGACACTGAAGCTTTCTTT. The chain carries TRBV5-1 and TRBJ1-1; D is possibly TRBD1 (6 bases). The CDR3 loop spans 14 amino acids. Germline CDR1 reads SGHRS; CDR2 reads YFSETQ. V was trimmed by 5 bases and J by 3 bases, leaving 14 bases between them.